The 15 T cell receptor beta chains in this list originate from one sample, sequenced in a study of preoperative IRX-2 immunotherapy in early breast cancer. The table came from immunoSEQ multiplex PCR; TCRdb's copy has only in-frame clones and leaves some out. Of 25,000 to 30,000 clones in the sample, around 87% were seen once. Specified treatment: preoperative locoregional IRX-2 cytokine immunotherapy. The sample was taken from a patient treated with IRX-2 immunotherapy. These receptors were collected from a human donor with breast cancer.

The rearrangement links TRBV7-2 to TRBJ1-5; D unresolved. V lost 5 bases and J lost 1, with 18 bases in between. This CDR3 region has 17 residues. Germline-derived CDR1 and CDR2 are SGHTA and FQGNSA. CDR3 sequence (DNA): TGTGCCAGCAGCCGGGTAGCCCAGAGTACGAGCAATCAGCCCCAGCATTTT. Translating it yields CASSRVAQSTSNQPQHF.

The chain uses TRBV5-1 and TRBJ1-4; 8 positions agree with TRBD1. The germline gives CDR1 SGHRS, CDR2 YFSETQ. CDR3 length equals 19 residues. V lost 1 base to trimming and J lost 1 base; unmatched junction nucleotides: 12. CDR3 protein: CASSLSPLTGVETNEKLFF. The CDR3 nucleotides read TGCGCCAGCAGCTTGTCGCCCCTGACAGGGGTGGAAACTAATGAAAAACTGTTTTTT.

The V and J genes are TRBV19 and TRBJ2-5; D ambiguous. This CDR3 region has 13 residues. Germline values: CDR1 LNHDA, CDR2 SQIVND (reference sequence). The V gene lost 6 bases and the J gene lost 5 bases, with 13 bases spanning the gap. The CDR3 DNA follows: TGTGCCAGTAGCCCCTTCGGAAGGGAGACCCAGTACTTC. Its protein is CASSPFGRETQYF.

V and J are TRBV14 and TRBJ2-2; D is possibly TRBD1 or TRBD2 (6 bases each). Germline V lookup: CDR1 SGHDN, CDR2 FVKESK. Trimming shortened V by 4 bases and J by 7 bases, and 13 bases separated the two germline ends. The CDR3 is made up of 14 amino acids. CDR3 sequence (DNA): TGTGCCAGCAGCCTCCCGGGGGCGGACGGGGAGCTGTTTTTT. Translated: CASSLPGADGELFF.

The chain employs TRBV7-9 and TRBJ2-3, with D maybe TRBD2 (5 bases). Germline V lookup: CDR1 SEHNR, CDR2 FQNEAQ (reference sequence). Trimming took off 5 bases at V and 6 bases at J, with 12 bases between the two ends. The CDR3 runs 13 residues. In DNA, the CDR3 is TGTGCCAGCAGCGGACTTGTCGGGGATACGCAGTATTTT. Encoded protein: CASSGLVGDTQYF.

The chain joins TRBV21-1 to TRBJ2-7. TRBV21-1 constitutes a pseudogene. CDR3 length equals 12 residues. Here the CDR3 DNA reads TGTGCCAGCAGCAAAGCAATCCACGAGCAGTACTTC. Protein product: CASSKAIHEQYF.

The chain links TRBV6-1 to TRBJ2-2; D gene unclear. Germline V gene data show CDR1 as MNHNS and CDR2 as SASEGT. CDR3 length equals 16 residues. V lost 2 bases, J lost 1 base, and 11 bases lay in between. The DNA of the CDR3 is TGTGCCAGCAGTGAACGTGGATTTCGGAACACCGGGGAGCTGTTTTTT. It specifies CASSERGFRNTGELFF.

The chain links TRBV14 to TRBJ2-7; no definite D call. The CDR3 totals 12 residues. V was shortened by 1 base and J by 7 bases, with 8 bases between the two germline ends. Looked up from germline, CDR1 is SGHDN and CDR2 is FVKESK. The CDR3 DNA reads TGTGCCAGCAGCCAAGGGTCTCTGGAGCAGTACTTC. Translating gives CASSQGSLEQYF.

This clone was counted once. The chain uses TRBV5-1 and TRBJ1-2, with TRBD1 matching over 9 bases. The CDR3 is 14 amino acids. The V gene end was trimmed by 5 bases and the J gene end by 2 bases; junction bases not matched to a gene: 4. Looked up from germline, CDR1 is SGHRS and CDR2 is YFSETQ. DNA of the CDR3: TGCGCCAGCAGACAGACAGGGGGAAACTATGGCTACACCTTC. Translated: CASRQTGGNYGYTF.

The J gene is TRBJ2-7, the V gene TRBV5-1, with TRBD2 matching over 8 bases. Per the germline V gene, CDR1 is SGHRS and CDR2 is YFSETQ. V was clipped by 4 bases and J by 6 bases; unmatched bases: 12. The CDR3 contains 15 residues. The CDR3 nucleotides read TGCGCCAGCAGCACACTAGCGGCCCAAACTTCCGAGCAGTACTTC. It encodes CASSTLAAQTSEQYF.

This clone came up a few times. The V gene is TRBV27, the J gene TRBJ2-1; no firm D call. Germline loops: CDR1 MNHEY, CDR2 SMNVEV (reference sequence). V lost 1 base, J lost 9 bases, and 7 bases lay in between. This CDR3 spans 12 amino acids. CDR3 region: CASSLWKGEQFF. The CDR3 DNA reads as TGTGCCAGCAGTTTATGGAAGGGTGAGCAGTTCTTC.

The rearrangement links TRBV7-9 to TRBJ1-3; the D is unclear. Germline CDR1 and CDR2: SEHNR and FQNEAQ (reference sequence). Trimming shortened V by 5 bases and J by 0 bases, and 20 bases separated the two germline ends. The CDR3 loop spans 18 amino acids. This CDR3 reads CASSPDLTAEYSGNTIYF. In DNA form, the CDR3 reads TGTGCCAGCAGCCCCGACCTCACAGCCGAATACTCTGGAAACACCATATATTTT.

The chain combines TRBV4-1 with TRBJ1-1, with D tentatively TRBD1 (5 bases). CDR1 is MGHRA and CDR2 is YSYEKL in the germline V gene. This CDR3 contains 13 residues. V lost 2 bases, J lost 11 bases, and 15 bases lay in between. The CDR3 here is CASSQSVSGFAFF. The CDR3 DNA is TGCGCCAGCAGCCAATCGGTCTCAGGGTTTGCTTTCTTT.

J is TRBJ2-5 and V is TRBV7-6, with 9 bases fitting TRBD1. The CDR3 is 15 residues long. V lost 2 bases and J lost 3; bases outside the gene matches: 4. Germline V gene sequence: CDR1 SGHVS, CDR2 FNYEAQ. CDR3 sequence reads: CASSLPRTGEETQYF. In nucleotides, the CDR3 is TGTGCCAGCAGCTTACCGCGGACAGGGGAAGAGACCCAGTACTTC.

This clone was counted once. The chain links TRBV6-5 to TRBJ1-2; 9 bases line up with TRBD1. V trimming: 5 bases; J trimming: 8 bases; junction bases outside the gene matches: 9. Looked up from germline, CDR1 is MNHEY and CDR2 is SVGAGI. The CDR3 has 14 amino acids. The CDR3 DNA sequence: TGTGCCAGCAGTCACGCGGACAGGGGTGGCGGCTACACCTTC. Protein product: CASSHADRGGGYTF.